This TCR beta chain was recorded in a study of cytomegalovirus exposure and HLA in healthy donors. Researchers ran the PCR with 60 Vbeta and 13 Jbeta primers. Here immunoSEQ multiplex PCR was the method, and the copy in TCRdb shows in-frame clones only, minus some. This table has 150,000 to 200,000 clones, roughly 83% appearing once. On this clone: Its antigen is not identified.

General observations from the study: TCR beta V- and J-gene trimming, according to a later analysis, was linked to a missense DCLRE1C variant. Analyzed later, association rates of TCRs varied across HLA loci, with DRB1 most and HLA-C fewest. Judged likely to be a sequencing artifact was a cluster of highly shared sequence variants. Later on, an analysis found that several of the most significant clusters appeared to be linked to common viral pathogens, which included parvovirus B19.

CDR1 and CDR2 from the germline V gene are MNHEY and SVGAGI. V lost 2 bases and J lost 6; bases outside the gene matches: 5. This CDR3 spans 15 amino acids. The origin of this receptor is a boy between 5 and 17 years old in good health and CMV-seronegative. Material for sequencing was PBMCs. This chain links TRBV6-5 with TRBJ2-1; TRBD2 matches at 9 bases. CDR3 coding DNA: TGTGCCAGCAGTTACGAGCAAGCGGGGGGCAATGAGCAGTTCTTC. It is translated as CASSYEQAGGNEQFF.